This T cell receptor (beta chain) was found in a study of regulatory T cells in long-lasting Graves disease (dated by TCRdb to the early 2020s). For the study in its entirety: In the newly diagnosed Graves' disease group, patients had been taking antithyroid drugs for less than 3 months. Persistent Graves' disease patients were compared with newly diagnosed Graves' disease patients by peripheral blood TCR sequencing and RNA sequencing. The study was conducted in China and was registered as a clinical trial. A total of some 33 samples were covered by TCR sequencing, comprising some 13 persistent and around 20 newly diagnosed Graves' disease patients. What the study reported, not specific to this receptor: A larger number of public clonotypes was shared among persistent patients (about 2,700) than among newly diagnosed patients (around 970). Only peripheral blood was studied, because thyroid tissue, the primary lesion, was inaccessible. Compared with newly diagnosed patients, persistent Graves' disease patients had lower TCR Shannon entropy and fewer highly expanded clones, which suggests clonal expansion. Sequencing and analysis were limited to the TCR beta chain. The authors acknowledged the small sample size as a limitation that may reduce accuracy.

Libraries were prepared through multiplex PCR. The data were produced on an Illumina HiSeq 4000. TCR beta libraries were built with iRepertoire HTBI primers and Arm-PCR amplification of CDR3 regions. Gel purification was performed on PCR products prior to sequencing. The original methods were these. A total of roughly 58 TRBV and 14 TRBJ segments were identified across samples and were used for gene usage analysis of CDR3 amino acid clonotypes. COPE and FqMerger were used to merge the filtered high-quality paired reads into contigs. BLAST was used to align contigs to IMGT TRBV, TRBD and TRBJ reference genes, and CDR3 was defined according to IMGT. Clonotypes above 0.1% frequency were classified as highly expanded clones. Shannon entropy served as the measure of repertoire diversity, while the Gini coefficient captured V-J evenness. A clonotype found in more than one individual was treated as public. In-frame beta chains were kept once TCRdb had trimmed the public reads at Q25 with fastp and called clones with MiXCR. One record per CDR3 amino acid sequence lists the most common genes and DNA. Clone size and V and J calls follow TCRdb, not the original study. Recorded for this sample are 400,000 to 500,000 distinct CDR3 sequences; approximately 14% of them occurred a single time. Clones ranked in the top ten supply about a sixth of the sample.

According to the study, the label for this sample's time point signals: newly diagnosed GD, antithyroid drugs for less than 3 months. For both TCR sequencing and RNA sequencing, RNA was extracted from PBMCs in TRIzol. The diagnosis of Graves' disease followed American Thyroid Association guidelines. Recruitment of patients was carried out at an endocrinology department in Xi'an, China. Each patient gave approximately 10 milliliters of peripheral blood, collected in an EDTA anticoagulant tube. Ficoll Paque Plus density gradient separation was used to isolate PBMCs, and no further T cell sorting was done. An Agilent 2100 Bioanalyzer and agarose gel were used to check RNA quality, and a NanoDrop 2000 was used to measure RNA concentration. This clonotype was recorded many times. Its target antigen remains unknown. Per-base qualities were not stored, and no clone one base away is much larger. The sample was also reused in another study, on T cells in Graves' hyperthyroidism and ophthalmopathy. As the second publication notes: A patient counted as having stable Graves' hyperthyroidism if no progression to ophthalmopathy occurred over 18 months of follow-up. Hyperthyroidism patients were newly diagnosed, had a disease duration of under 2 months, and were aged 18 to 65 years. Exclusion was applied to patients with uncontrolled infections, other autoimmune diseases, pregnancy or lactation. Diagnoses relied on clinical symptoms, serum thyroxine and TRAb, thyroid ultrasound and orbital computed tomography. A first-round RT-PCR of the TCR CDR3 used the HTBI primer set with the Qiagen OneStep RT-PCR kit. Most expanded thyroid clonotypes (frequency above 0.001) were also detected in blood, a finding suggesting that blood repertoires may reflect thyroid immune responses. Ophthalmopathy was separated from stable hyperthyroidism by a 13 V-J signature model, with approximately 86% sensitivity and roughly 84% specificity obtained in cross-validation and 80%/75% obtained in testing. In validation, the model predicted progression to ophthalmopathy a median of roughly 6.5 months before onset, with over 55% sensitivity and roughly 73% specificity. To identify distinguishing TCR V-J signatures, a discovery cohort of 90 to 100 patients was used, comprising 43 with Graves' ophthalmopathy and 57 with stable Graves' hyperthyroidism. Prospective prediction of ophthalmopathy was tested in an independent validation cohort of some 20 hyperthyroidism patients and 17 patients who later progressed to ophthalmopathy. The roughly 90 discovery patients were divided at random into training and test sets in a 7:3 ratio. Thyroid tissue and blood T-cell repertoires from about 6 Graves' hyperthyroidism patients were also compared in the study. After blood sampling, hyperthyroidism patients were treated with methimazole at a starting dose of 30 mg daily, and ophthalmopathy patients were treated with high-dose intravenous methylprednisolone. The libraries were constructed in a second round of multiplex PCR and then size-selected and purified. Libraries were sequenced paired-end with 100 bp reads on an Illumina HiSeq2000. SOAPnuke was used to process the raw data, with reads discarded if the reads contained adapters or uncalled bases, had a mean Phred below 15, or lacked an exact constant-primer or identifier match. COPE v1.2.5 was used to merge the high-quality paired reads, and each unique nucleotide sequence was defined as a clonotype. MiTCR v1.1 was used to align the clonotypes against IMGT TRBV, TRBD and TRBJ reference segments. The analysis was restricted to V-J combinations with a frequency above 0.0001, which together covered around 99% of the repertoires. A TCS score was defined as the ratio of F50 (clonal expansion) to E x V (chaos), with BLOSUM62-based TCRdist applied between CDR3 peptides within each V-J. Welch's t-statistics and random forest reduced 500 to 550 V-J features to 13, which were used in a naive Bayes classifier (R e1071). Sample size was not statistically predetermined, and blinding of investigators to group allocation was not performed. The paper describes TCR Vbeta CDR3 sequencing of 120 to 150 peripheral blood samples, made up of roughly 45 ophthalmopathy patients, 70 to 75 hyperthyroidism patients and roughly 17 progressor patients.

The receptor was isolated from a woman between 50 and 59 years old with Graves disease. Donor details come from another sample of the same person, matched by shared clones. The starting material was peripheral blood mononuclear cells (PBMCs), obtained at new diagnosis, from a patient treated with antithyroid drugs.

Here is the DNA: TGCGCCAGCAGCCAAGATATAGCGGGAGTCCCGGAGCAGTACTTC. Its translation reads: CASSQDIAGVPEQYF. The sequence links TRBV4-1 to TRBJ2-7; 9 bases in between match TRBD2. The CDR3, from cysteine to phenylalanine, totals 15 residues. Here the CDR3 DNA is all that survives: 45 bases in frame from base 1. CDR1 MGHRA and CDR2 YSYEKL are derived from the germline V gene. V loses 0 bases at its end and J loses 7 bases; junction bases beyond the gene matches: 7.